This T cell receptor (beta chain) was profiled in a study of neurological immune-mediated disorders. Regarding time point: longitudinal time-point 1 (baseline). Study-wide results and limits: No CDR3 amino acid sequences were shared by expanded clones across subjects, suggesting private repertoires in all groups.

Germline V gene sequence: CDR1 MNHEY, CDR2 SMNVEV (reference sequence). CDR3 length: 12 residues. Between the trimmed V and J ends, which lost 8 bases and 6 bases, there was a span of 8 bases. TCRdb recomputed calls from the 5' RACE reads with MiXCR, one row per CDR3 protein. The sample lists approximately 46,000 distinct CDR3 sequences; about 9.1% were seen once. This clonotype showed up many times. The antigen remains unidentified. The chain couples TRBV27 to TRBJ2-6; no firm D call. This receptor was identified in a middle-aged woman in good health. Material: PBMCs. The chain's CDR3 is CASANEANVLTF. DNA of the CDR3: TGTGCCAGCGCCAACGAGGCCAACGTCCTGACTTTC.